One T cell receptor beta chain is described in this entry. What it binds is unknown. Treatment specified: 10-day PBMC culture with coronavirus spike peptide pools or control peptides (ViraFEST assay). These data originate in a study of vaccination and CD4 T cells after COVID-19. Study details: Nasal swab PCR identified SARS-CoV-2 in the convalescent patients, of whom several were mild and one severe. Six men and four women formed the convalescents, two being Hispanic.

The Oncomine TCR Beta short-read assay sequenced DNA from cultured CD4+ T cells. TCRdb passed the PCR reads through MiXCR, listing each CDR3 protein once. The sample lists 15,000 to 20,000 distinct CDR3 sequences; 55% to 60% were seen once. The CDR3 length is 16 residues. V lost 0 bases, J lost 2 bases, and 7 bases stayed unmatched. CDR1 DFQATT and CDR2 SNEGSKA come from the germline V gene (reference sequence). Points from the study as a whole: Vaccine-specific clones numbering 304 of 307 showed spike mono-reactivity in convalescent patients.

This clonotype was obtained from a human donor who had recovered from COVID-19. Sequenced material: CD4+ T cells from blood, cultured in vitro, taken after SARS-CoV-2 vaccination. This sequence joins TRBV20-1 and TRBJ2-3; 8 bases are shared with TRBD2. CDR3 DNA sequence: TGCAGTGCTAGAGATCCCAGCGGGAGCTACACAGATACGCAGTATTTT. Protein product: CSARDPSGSYTDTQYF.